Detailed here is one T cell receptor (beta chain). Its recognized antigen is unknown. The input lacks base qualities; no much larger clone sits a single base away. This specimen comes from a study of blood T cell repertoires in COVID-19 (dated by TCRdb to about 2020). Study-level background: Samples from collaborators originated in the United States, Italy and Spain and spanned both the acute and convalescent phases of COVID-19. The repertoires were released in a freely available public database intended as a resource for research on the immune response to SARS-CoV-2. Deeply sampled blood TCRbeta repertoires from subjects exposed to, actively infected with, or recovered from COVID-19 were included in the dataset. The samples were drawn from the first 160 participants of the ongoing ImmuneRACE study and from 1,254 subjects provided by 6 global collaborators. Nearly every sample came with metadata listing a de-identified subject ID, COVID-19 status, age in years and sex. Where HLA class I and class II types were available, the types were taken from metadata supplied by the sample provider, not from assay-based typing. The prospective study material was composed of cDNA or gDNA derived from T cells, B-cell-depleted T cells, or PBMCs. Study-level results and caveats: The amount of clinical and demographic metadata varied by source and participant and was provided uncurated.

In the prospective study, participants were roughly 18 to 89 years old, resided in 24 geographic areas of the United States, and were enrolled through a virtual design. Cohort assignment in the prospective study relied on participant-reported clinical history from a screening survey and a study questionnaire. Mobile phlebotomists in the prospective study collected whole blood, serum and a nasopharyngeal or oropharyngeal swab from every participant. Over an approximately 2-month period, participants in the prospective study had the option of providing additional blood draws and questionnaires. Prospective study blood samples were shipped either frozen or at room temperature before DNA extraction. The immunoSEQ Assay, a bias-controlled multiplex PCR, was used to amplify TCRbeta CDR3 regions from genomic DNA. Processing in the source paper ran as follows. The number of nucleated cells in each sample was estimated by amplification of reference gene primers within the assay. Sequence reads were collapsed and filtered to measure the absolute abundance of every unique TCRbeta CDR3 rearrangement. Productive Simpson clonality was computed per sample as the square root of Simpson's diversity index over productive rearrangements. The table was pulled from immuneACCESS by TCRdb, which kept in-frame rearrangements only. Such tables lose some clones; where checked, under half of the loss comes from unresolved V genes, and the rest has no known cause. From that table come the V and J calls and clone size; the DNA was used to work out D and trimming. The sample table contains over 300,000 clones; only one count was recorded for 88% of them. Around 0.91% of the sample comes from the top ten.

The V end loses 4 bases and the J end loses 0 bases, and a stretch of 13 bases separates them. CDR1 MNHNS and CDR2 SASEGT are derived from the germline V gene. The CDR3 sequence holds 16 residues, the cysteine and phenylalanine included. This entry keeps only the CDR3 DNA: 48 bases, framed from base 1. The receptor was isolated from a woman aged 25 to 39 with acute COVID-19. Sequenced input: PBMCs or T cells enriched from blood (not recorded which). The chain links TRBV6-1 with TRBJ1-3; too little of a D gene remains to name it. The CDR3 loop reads CASSAQAYSSGNTIYF. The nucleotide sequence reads TGTGCCAGCAGTGCCCAGGCTTACTCCTCTGGAAACACCATATATTTT.